The sequence of this T cell receptor (beta chain) was determined in a study of cytomegalovirus exposure and HLA in healthy donors. The trim removed 4 bases at V and 4 bases at J, leaving 10 bases unmatched. Germline CDR1 reads MDHEN; CDR2 reads SYDVKM. The CDR3 consists of 15 residues. It was with 60 Vbeta and 13 Jbeta primers that the PCR ran. The table came from immunoSEQ multiplex PCR; TCRdb's copy has only in-frame clones and leaves some out. The table includes about 200,000 clones, roughly 80% detected once. Sequencing was carried out using PBMCs. This rearrangement joins TRBV28 to TRBJ2-7; 7 nucleotides agree with TRBD2. This clonotype was sampled from a woman aged 25 to 39 in good health and CMV-seronegative. CDR3 in amino acids: CASSSLGGGDYEQYF. The CDR3 region has the DNA TGTGCCAGCAGTTCCCTCGGCGGGGGAGATTACGAGCAGTACTTC.